This T cell receptor (beta chain) came from a study of blood T cell repertoires in COVID-19. Original processing notes: For nucleated cells, counts were estimated from reference gene primer amplification. Generated by immunoSEQ multiplex PCR, the TCRdb table keeps only in-frame clones and is missing some. D and trimming were read from the DNA, whereas the V and J calls and clone size are those reported in that table. Here the sample spans 100,000 to 150,000 clones, approximately 80% being singletons. Germline CDR1 SGHAT, CDR2 FQNNGV. V was clipped by 6 bases and J by 13 bases, with 15 bases between them. The CDR3 is 12 residues long.

This chain uses TRBV11-2 with TRBJ1-4, with D unclear. Specimen: peripheral blood. The receptor comes from a man aged 55 to 70 with acute or convalescent COVID-19. CDR3 bases: TGTGCCAGCAGTACCCCGGGCGGGGTACTGTTTTTT. This gives the protein CASSTPGGVLFF.